This T cell receptor (beta chain) was documented in a study of blood T cell repertoires in COVID-19. In the study overall: Some COVID-19 samples were acute and others convalescent; all came from the United States, Italy and Spain. T cells, B-cell-depleted T cells, or PBMCs supplied cDNA or gDNA.

Authors' methods: Estimation of nucleated cell counts relied on the amplification of reference gene primers. TCRdb keeps only in-frame clones here, not all; method: immunoSEQ multiplex PCR. V and J calls and clone size come straight from that table; D and trimming were deduced from the DNA. Among about 480,000 clones, roughly 89% were seen once, and the ten largest hold about 4.5%. This CDR3 spans 15 amino acids. V lost 2 bases, J lost 8 bases, and 8 bases stayed unmatched. Germline V gives CDR1 MNHEY, CDR2 SVGAGI. The sequencing sample was made of peripheral blood. The TCR was taken from a woman aged 30 to 39 with acute or convalescent COVID-19. The chain links TRBV6-5 to TRBJ2-1; TRBD2 matches 8 bases. The chain's CDR3 is CASSYREGSRDEQFF. CDR3 nucleotides: TGTGCCAGCAGTTACCGGGAGGGCAGTCGGGATGAGCAGTTCTTC.